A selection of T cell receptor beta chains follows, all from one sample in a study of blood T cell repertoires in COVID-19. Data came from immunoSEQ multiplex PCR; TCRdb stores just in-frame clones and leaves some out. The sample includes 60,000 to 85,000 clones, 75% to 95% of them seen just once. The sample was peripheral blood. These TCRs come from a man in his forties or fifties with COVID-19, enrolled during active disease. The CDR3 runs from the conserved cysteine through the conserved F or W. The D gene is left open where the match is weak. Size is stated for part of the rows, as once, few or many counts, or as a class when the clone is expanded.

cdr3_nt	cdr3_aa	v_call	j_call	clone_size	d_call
TGTGCCAGCAGCTTAAGCCTAGGCAGCTCCTACAATGAGCAGTTCTTC	CASSLSLGSSYNEQFF	TRBV7-2	TRBJ2-1	once	.
TGTGCCAGCAGTTTAGCGGGGGGGTTGACAGATACGCAGTATTTT	CASSLAGGLTDTQYF	TRBV6-5	TRBJ2-3	.	TRBD2
TGTGCCAGCAGCGACAGCGGGGGGTCCTACAATGAGCAGTTCTTC	CASSDSGGSYNEQFF	TRBV7-7	TRBJ2-1	once	TRBD2
TGTGCCAGCAGTGAAATTATCCAGGGCTACACCTTC	CASSEIIQGYTF	TRBV2	TRBJ1-2	.	.
TGTGCCACCAGAACGGGACCGGGACAGGGGAACTATGGCTACACCTTC	CATRTGPGQGNYGYTF	TRBV7-9	TRBJ1-2	.	TRBD1
TGTGCCAGCAGCTTGGACCTCTCACGGGGGTTGGGCACTGAAGCTTTCTTT	CASSLDLSRGLGTEAFF	TRBV5-4	TRBJ1-1	few	.
TGTGCCAGCAGTCCCCCCGGGGGAGAGACCCAGTACTTC	CASSPPGGETQYF	TRBV7-9	TRBJ2-5	.	.
TGTGCCAGCAGCCAATCGGACACTGAAGCTTTCTTT	CASSQSDTEAFF	TRBV4-2	TRBJ1-1	.	.
TGTGCCAGCCGACTTCCGAATTCACCCCTCCACTTT	CASRLPNSPLHF	TRBV7-2	TRBJ1-6	.	.
TGTGCCAGCAGTGAAGATATGGGGCTCGTTGAAAAACTGTTTTTT	CASSEDMGLVEKLFF	TRBV6-1	TRBJ1-4	.	.
TGTGCCAGCATTCCGGGACAGGGATTCTATGGCTACACCTTC	CASIPGQGFYGYTF	TRBV2	TRBJ1-2	once	TRBD1
TGTGCCAGCAGTGACCCCCGGAGGGGCGGGCTCGTACCCCTCCACTTT	CASSDPRRGGLVPLHF	TRBV2	TRBJ1-6	.	.
TGTGCCTGGAGTGTACCGGGACAGGGAATAGATTTTGGCTACACCTTC	CAWSVPGQGIDFGYTF	TRBV30	TRBJ1-2	few	TRBD1
TGTGCCAGCAGCTTAACGGTAGCGGCTAATGAAAAACTGTTTTTT	CASSLTVAANEKLFF	TRBV7-3	TRBJ1-4	once	.
TGTGCCACCAGCAGGAAGTCGGACAGGGGTCCCTACGAGCAGTACTTC	CATSRKSDRGPYEQYF	TRBV15	TRBJ2-7	.	TRBD1
TGTGCCAGCAGCCAGGAACCAGAAAGAGGGGAGACCCAGTACTTC	CASSQEPERGETQYF	TRBV4-2	TRBJ2-5	.	.
TGTGCCAGCAGCCAAGGCGGGAGCTCGGGCAATGAGCAGTTCTTC	CASSQGGSSGNEQFF	TRBV4-2	TRBJ2-1	.	TRBD2
TGTGCCAGCAGCTTAGGCGGAGGGGGGGATGGAACTGAAGCTTTCTTT	CASSLGGGGDGTEAFF	TRBV11-2	TRBJ1-1	once	.
TGTGCCAGCAGCTTGCGAGGCGGGGTGGCTTTCTTT	CASSLRGGVAFF	TRBV5-4	TRBJ1-1	.	.
TGTGCCAGCAGTACAGCGGGGGCCGCGGGAGAGACCCAGTACTTC	CASSTAGAAGETQYF	TRBV28	TRBJ2-5	.	TRBD2
TGTGCCACCAGTGATCCGGACTGTTTCTCTGGAAACACCATATATTTT	CATSDPDCFSGNTIYF	TRBV24-1	TRBJ1-3	.	.
TGTGCCAGCAGCCAAACAGTGGACACTGAAGCTTTCTTT	CASSQTVDTEAFF	TRBV4-2	TRBJ1-1	.	.
TGTGCCAGCAGTGCCGGGACAGGGGTTGGAAACACCATATATTTT	CASSAGTGVGNTIYF	TRBV6-4	TRBJ1-3	.	TRBD1
TGCGCCAGCAGTCACCAGGGGTCTGAAGCTTTCTTT	CASSHQGSEAFF	TRBV5-1	TRBJ1-1	.	.
TGTGCCAGCAGTTCCTGGGGGGTTGACGGGGAGCTGTTTTTT	CASSSWGVDGELFF	TRBV6-2/TRBV6-3	TRBJ2-2	.	.
TGCGCCAGCAGCTTGGAAAGCGGGTCTGGGGCCAACGTCCTGACTTTC	CASSLESGSGANVLTF	TRBV5-1	TRBJ2-6	.	.
TGTGCCAGCAGTCCGGGTGATCAGCCCCAGCATTTT	CASSPGDQPQHF	TRBV6-5	TRBJ1-5	.	.
TGTGCCACCAGCAGAGTTGAGACAGGGGCCGGGGAGCTGTTTTTT	CATSRVETGAGELFF	TRBV15	TRBJ2-2	.	TRBD1
TGTGCCAGCAGCGTGGGGAGCTCTGGAAACACCATATATTTT	CASSVGSSGNTIYF	TRBV9	TRBJ1-3	.	.
TGTGCCAGCAGCATGACTAGCGGGGGTAATACGCAGTATTTT	CASSMTSGGNTQYF	TRBV7-9	TRBJ2-3	.	TRBD2
TGTGCCAGCAGCTCGGACAGGGGGCAAGATACGCAGTATTTT	CASSSDRGQDTQYF	TRBV7-9	TRBJ2-3	.	TRBD1
TGTGCCAGCAGCGTGACTAGCGGGGGTAATGAGCAGTTCTTC	CASSVTSGGNEQFF	TRBV9	TRBJ2-1	.	TRBD2
TGTGCCAGCAGAAAGGGGGCGGAACAGCCCCAGCATTTT	CASRKGAEQPQHF	TRBV28	TRBJ1-5	.	TRBD1
TGCGCCAGCAGCCAAGGACAGGGCCCCAGACAGCCCCAGCATTTT	CASSQGQGPRQPQHF	TRBV4-1	TRBJ1-5	.	TRBD1
TGTGCCAGCAGCCAAGGTATCGGGACTAGCGGGTCAGATACGCAGTATTTT	CASSQGIGTSGSDTQYF	TRBV3-1/TRBV3-2	TRBJ2-3	once	TRBD2
TGTGCCAGTAGTATGCTCAGCGGTAATCAGCCCCAGCATTTT	CASSMLSGNQPQHF	TRBV19	TRBJ1-5	.	.
TGCAGTGCTAGTCAGGGTAGGGCTTGGGGAAGCAATCAGCCCCAGCATTTT	CSASQGRAWGSNQPQHF	TRBV20-1	TRBJ1-5	.	.
TGTGCCAGCAGGGGGACAGGGGATGAGACCCAGTACTTC	CASRGTGDETQYF	TRBV2	TRBJ2-5	.	TRBD1
TGTGCCAGCAGTCTAGTGGAGGATACGCAGTATTTT	CASSLVEDTQYF	TRBV12-3/TRBV12-4	TRBJ2-3	.	.
TGTGCCAGCAGTTTGGGGGGGCGAGGAGCTTTCTTT	CASSLGGRGAFF	TRBV28	TRBJ1-1	.	.
TGTGCCTGGAGTACCGCAGGGACAGCTCATAGCAATCAGCCCCAGCATTTT	CAWSTAGTAHSNQPQHF	TRBV30	TRBJ1-5	.	TRBD1
TGTGCCAGCAGTTTCGACTATGGCTACACCTTC	CASSFDYGYTF	TRBV12-3/TRBV12-4	TRBJ1-2	.	.
TGTGCCAGCAGCTTAGCGGCAGGTTCTTACAATGAGCAGTTCTTC	CASSLAAGSYNEQFF	TRBV7-2	TRBJ2-1	.	.
TGCGCCAGCAGTCCAGTCACCCTCAGGGACTCTTTTAACACCATATATTTT	CASSPVTLRDSFNTIYF	TRBV23-1	TRBJ1-3	once	.
TGCGCCAGCAGCCTGGGACTACGAAATCAGCCCCAGCATTTT	CASSLGLRNQPQHF	TRBV4-1	TRBJ1-5	.	.
TGTGCCAGCAGTTATCTGAGGACAGGGGTTAATGAGCAGTTCTTC	CASSYLRTGVNEQFF	TRBV6-2/TRBV6-3	TRBJ2-1	.	TRBD1
TGCGCCAGCAGCCAATTCCAGACAGGGGGAGGGGGAACTGAAGCTTTCTTT	CASSQFQTGGGGTEAFF	TRBV4-1	TRBJ1-1	.	TRBD1
TGTGCCAGCTCTACCGGGACAGGGGTCAATAGCAATCAGCCCCAGCATTTT	CASSTGTGVNSNQPQHF	TRBV18	TRBJ1-5	once	TRBD1
TGTGCCAGCAGTGAAGAAGGCGGGGGGGCCGCAGATACGCAGTATTTT	CASSEEGGGAADTQYF	TRBV6-1	TRBJ2-3	.	TRBD2